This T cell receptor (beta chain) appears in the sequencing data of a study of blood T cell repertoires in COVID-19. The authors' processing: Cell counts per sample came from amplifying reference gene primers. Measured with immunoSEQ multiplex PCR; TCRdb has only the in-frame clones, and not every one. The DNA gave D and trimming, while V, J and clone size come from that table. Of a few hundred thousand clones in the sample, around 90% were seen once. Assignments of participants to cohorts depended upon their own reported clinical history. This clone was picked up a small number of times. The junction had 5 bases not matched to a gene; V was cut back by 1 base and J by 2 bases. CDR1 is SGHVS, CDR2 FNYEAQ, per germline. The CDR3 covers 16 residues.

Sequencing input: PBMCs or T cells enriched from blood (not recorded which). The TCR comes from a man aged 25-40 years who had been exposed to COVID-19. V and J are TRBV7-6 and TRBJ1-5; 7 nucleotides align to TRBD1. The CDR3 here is CASSLGTGDGNQPQHF. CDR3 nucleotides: TGTGCCAGCAGCTTAGGAACAGGGGATGGCAATCAGCCCCAGCATTTT.